These 16 T cell receptor beta chains share one sample of origin, sequenced in a study of CD8 T cells in Susac syndrome. An amount of RNA that ranged from about 0.45 to 1 ug was reverse transcribed with random hexamers. TCRdb fed the immunoSEQ multiplex PCR reads into MiXCR, producing one record per CDR3 protein. The sample gives roughly 150,000 distinct CDR3 sequences, around 94% of which show up once; 0.085% to 0.095% is in the top ten. The sequencing input was CD4+ T cells from PBMCs. The receptors come from a human donor with multiple sclerosis.

Only one count was recorded for this clonotype. This chain links TRBV3-1 with TRBJ2-7; 7 bases agree with TRBD2. The CDR3 spans 14 residues. CDR1 is LGHDT, CDR2 YNNKEL, per germline (reference sequence). With V trimmed by 0 bases and J by 7 bases, 6 bases remained unmatched. CDR3 sequence (DNA): TGTGCCAGCAGCCAAGAGGTTGCGGGAGATGAGCAGTACTTC. Amino acids: CASSQEVAGDEQYF.

The sample holds one count of this clonotype. V usage is TRBV4-2 and J usage is TRBJ1-5, with unresolved D. This CDR3 has 15 amino acids. The V gene lost 0 bases and the J gene lost 5 bases, with 11 bases spanning the gap. Germline lookup yields CDR1 LGHNA and CDR2 YNFKEQ. CDR3 amino acids: CASSQDASGDQPQHF. As DNA, the CDR3 is TGTGCCAGCAGCCAAGATGCAAGCGGTGATCAGCCCCAGCATTTT.

This clonotype has just one count. The chain carries TRBV5-1 and TRBJ2-7, with a weak D call TRBD2 (6 bases). The CDR3 sequence is 15 residues long. V gave up 0 bases and J gave up 3 bases, with 13 bases separating them. Looked up from germline, CDR1 is SGHRS and CDR2 is YFSETQ. CDR3 nucleotide sequence: TGCGCCAGCAGCTTGGGTAGCGGATCTAACTACGAGCAGTACTTC. This translates into CASSLGSGSNYEQYF.

The rearrangement joins TRBV3-1 to TRBJ1-1; maybe TRBD1 (5 bases). The germline V gene has CDR1 LGHDT and CDR2 YNNKEL (reference sequence). The length of the CDR3 is 14 residues. The V and J ends lost 4 bases and 4 bases respectively, with 13 bases between them. CDR3 sequence reads: CASSLTGGVTEAFF. The CDR3 bases are TGTGCCAGCAGCCTCACCGGGGGTGTCACTGAAGCTTTCTTT.

The chain links TRBV29-1 to TRBJ2-3; 11 bases line up with TRBD2. Germline loops: CDR1 SQVTM, CDR2 ANQGSEA. V lost 7 bases to trimming and J lost 6 bases; unmatched junction nucleotides: 9. This CDR3 is 14 amino acids long. CDR3 sequence reads: CSALTSGTFDTQYF. The CDR3 DNA reads TGCAGCGCCCTGACTAGCGGGACGTTTGATACGCAGTATTTT.

The chain links TRBV7-8 to TRBJ2-2, with D perhaps matching TRBD2 (5 bases). V shed 4 bases and J shed 8 bases, with 11 bases lying between them. CDR1 and CDR2 from the germline V gene are SGHVS and FQNEAQ. This CDR3 contains 13 residues. The CDR3 reads CASSSLGVGELFF. The CDR3 coding sequence is TGTGCCAGCAGCTCCCTGGGAGTGGGGGAGCTGTTTTTT.

V is TRBV20-1 and J is TRBJ2-3; 8 bases line up with TRBD2. Trimming took 3 bases from V and 0 from J; bases not matched to a gene: 5. Germline V gene lookup returns CDR1 DFQATT and CDR2 SNEGSKA (reference sequence). The CDR3 length is 15 residues. CDR3 DNA sequence: TGCAGTGCTAGGCGACCTAGCGGGAGCACAGATACGCAGTATTTT. Amino acids: CSARRPSGSTDTQYF.

The rearrangement links TRBV5-1 to TRBJ1-2, with a possible D match to TRBD1 (5 bases). V lost 4 bases and J 4 bases, leaving 14 bases between the germline ends. This CDR3 spans 14 amino acids. The germline CDR1 and CDR2 sequences are SGHRS and YFSETQ. CDR3 residues: CASSAGTDIYGYTF. The DNA of the CDR3 is TGCGCCAGCAGCGCTGGGACGGACATCTATGGCTACACCTTC.

The genes are TRBV28 and TRBJ2-5, with 7 positions matching TRBD1. The CDR3 runs to 12 residues. Germline values: CDR1 MDHEN, CDR2 SYDVKM. With V trimmed by 10 bases and J by 2 bases, 4 bases remained unmatched. This CDR3 is CATGTAQETQYF. As DNA, the CDR3 is TGTGCCACTGGGACAGCTCAAGAGACCCAGTACTTC.

This clonotype was counted a single time. This chain uses TRBV29-1 with TRBJ2-1; D gene unclear. The germline V gene has CDR1 SQVTM and CDR2 ANQGSEA. There are 13 residues in the CDR3. Trimming cost V 6 bases and J 8 bases, with 17 bases left between them. As DNA, the CDR3 is TGCAGCGTGGAGACTGTGGTCGGCGATGAGCAGTTCTTC. This codes for CSVETVVGDEQFF.

The chain employs TRBV5-1 and TRBJ2-7, with a weak D call TRBD2 (5 bases). Trimming removed 0 bases at V and 0 bases at J, with 7 bases between. Germline V lookup: CDR1 SGHRS, CDR2 YFSETQ. The CDR3 loop spans 14 amino acids. This CDR3 is CASSLGGLSYEQYF. CDR3 bases: TGCGCCAGCAGCTTGGGCGGACTCTCCTACGAGCAGTACTTC. The full variable domain, in which reference TRBV5-1 and TRBJ2-7 provide the parts outside the CDR3, is KAGVTQTPRYLIKTRGQQVTLSCSPISGHRSVSWYQQTPGQGLQFLFEYFSETQRNKGNFPGRFSGRQFSNSRSEMNVSTLELGDSALYLCASSLGGLSYEQYFGPGTRLTVT.

J is TRBJ1-1 and V is TRBV29-1; D gene uncertain. V dropped 7 bases and J dropped 0 bases, with 12 bases sitting between them. The germline V gene has CDR1 SQVTM and CDR2 ANQGSEA. The CDR3 is made up of 13 amino acids. The CDR3 DNA reads TGCAGCGCATGGACGGGGATGAACACTGAAGCTTTCTTT. Its protein is CSAWTGMNTEAFF.

The rearrangement links TRBV9 to TRBJ1-1; a possible D gene is TRBD1 (5 bases). The CDR3 consists of 15 residues. V was trimmed by 0 bases and J by 4 bases, leaving 13 bases between them. The V gene's germline CDR1 is SGDLS and CDR2 YYNGEE. The CDR3 spells CASSVASRGFTEAFF. In DNA form, the CDR3 reads TGTGCCAGCAGCGTAGCTTCTCGGGGGTTCACTGAAGCTTTCTTT.

This clonotype was detected only once. The V call is TRBV2, the J call TRBJ1-3, with 7 bases identical to TRBD1. CDR1 SNHLY and CDR2 FYNNEI come from the germline V gene. V lost 0 bases and J lost 4; bases outside the gene matches: 3. The CDR3 covers 15 residues. CDR3 amino acids: CASSEARGQGNTIYF. In DNA form, the CDR3 reads TGTGCCAGCAGTGAAGCTAGGGGACAGGGAAACACCATATATTTT.

The genes are TRBV2 and TRBJ1-4; D gene ambiguous. V lost 5 bases and J 0 bases, leaving 7 bases between the germline ends. The CDR3 contains 14 residues. The germline CDR1 and CDR2 sequences are SNHLY and FYNNEI. In DNA form, the CDR3 reads TGTGCCAGCAGTCTTCTCGCAACTAATGAAAAACTGTTTTTT. As protein: CASSLLATNEKLFF.

The genes are TRBV2 and TRBJ2-5; unclear D gene. Deletions cut 7 bases from V and 5 bases from J, with 11 bases between. CDR1 SNHLY and CDR2 FYNNEI come from the germline V gene. The CDR3 loop spans 12 amino acids. The CDR3 reads CASTRSGETQYF. The DNA of the CDR3 is TGTGCCAGCACAAGGAGTGGGGAGACCCAGTACTTC.